Listed below are T cell receptor beta chains from one sample, sequenced in a study of beta chain features in type 1 diabetes. Sequenced by immunoSEQ multiplex PCR; TCRdb stores in-frame clones only, minus some. The data contain 350,000 to 400,000 clones, about 15% of them singletons. The specimen was naive CD4+ T cells from blood. These receptor sequences come from a woman aged 18-29 years in good health. CDR3s include the opening cysteine and the closing phenylalanine or tryptophan. Each record gives: D gene, J gene, V gene, clone size, CDR3 protein, CDR3 DNA. The D gene is left open where the match is weak. Size is omitted from some rows. Given values are once, few, many or a class for expanded clones.

>NA|TRBJ1-1|TRBV29-1|few
CSVGGGNTEAFF
TGCAGCGTTGGGGGGGGGAACACTGAAGCTTTCTTT
>TRBD1|TRBJ1-1|TRBV18|NA
CASSPGTGSTEAFF
TGTGCCAGCTCACCCGGGACAGGGAGCACTGAAGCTTTCTTT
>NA|TRBJ2-2|TRBV9|few
CASSPRQVTGELFF
TGTGCCAGCAGCCCGCGACAGGTCACCGGGGAGCTGTTTTTT
>TRBD2|TRBJ2-4|TRBV7-9|few
CASSSGLAGPIQYF
TGTGCCAGCAGCTCGGGGCTAGCGGGACCTATTCAGTACTTC
>NA|TRBJ2-1|TRBV2|few
CASKGWRDSYNEQFF
TGTGCCAGCAAGGGGTGGCGGGATTCCTACAATGAGCAGTTCTTC
>TRBD2|TRBJ2-1|TRBV30|few
CAWSRFLAGGPDEQFF
TGTGCCTGGAGTCGCTTCCTAGCGGGAGGGCCCGATGAGCAGTTCTTC
>NA|TRBJ2-7|TRBV2|NA
CASSRGRDYEQYF
TGTGCCAGCTCGAGGGGGAGGGACTACGAGCAGTACTTC
>TRBD2|TRBJ2-2|TRBV13|NA
CASSPRTSGGNTGELFF
TGTGCCAGCAGCCCCCGAACTAGCGGGGGGAACACCGGGGAGCTGTTTTTT
>TRBD1|TRBJ2-5|TRBV9|NA
CASSARTGGTRFQETQYF
TGTGCCAGCAGCGCCCGGACAGGGGGTACTAGATTTCAAGAGACCCAGTACTTC
>TRBD1|TRBJ1-2|TRBV28|few
CASSLTGAGNYGYTF
TGTGCCAGCAGTTTAACAGGGGCGGGTAACTATGGCTACACCTTC
>TRBD1|TRBJ2-7|TRBV11-2|few
CASSPEGRTGGSEQYF
TGTGCCAGCAGCCCCGAGGGGCGGACAGGGGGCTCCGAGCAGTACTTC
>NA|TRBJ2-6|TRBV28|few
CASIRESGANVLTF
TGTGCCAGCATACGAGAATCTGGGGCCAACGTCCTGACTTTC
>TRBD1|TRBJ2-7|TRBV6-1|few
CASSDRQGLGYEQYF
TGTGCCAGCAGTGATAGACAGGGTCTGGGCTACGAGCAGTACTTC
>NA|TRBJ2-2|TRBV30|NA
CAWSVNSRELFF
TGTGCCTGGAGTGTAAACAGTAGGGAGCTGTTTTTT
>NA|TRBJ1-1|TRBV29-1|few
CSVAVTEVEAFF
TGCAGCGTTGCAGTGACAGAAGTTGAAGCTTTCTTT
>TRBD2|TRBJ2-5|TRBV11-1|NA
CASSLTSGKQTQYF
TGTGCCAGCAGCTTGACTAGCGGGAAACAGACCCAGTACTTC
>NA|TRBJ2-1|TRBV18|NA
CASSQGDRLLEQFF
TGTGCCAGCTCCCAGGGAGACAGGCTCCTTGAGCAGTTCTTC
>NA|TRBJ2-1|TRBV10-3|few
CAMKSPEGAYNEQFF
TGTGCCATGAAGAGCCCAGAGGGTGCCTACAATGAGCAGTTCTTC
>TRBD2|TRBJ2-5|TRBV4-2|NA
CASSRSTSGRQETQYF
TGTGCCAGCAGCCGGTCGACTAGCGGGAGACAGGAGACCCAGTACTTC
>NA|TRBJ2-2|TRBV29-1|few
CSAEGGPHTGELFF
TGCAGCGCCGAGGGTGGTCCCCACACCGGGGAGCTGTTTTTT
>TRBD1|TRBJ1-2|TRBV28|few
CASSLTGYRYGYTF
TGTGCCAGCAGCTTGACAGGGTATCGCTATGGCTACACCTTC
>TRBD1|TRBJ2-1|TRBV19|NA
CASSIKTGPLGNEQFF
TGTGCCAGTAGTATTAAGACAGGGCCTCTGGGGAATGAGCAGTTCTTC
>NA|TRBJ2-7|TRBV28|few
CASSSRSGLTYEQYF
TGTGCCAGCAGTTCCAGGTCGGGACTTACCTACGAGCAGTACTTC
>NA|TRBJ2-7|TRBV6-5|NA
CASSPFSQDEQYF
TGTGCCAGCAGCCCCTTTAGTCAGGACGAGCAGTACTTC
>NA|TRBJ1-4|TRBV30|few
CAWGLRGFVEKLFF
TGTGCCTGGGGACTACGGGGGTTTGTTGAAAAACTGTTTTTT
>TRBD1|TRBJ2-3|TRBV28|NA
CASSLSGQGPADTQYF
TGTGCCAGCAGTTTATCGGGACAGGGACCAGCAGATACGCAGTATTTT
>NA|TRBJ1-3|TRBV7-2|NA
CASSSPPDTIYF
TGTGCCAGCAGCTCCCCCCCAGACACCATATATTTT
>TRBD1|TRBJ1-1|TRBV7-2|NA
CASSLGQGREAFF
TGTGCCAGCAGTCTAGGACAGGGCCGGGAGGCTTTCTTT
>NA|TRBJ2-3|TRBV5-6|NA
CASSLGSTDTQYF
TGTGCCAGCAGCCTAGGGAGTACAGATACGCAGTATTTT
>NA|TRBJ1-4|TRBV30|few
CAWSVEAGTLNEKLFF
TGTGCCTGGAGTGTAGAGGCAGGGACTCTGAATGAAAAACTGTTTTTT
>TRBD2|TRBJ2-3|TRBV30|few
CAWSVGSSGGSTDTQYF
TGTGCCTGGAGTGTAGGGTCGAGCGGGGGGAGCACAGATACGCAGTATTTT
>TRBD1|TRBJ1-4|TRBV9|few
CASSHRGSGEKLFF
TGTGCCAGCAGCCACAGGGGTTCGGGCGAAAAACTGTTTTTT
>TRBD1|TRBJ1-2|TRBV7-2|NA
CASSSTGNYGYTF
TGTGCCAGCAGCTCGACAGGGAACTATGGCTACACCTTC